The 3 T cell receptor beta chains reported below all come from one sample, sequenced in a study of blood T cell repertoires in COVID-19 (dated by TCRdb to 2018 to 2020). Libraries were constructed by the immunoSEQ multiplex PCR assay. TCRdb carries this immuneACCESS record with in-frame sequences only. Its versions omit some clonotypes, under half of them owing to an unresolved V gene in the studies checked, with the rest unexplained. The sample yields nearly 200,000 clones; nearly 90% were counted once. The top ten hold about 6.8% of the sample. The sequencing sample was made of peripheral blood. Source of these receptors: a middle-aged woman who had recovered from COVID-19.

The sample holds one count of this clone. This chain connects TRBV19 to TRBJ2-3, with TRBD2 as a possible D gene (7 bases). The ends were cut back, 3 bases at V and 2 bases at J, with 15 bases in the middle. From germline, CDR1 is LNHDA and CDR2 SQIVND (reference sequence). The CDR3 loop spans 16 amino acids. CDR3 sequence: CASSMRGGGSTDTQYF. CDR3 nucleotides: TGTGCCAGTAGTATGAGGGGGGGAGGGTCCACAGATACGCAGTATTTT.

In DNA form, the CDR3 reads TGTGCCAGTAGTGCAGGGCGAAGGGAGACCCAGTACTTC. Its protein product is CASSAGRRETQYF. This chain uses TRBV19 with TRBJ2-5, with TRBD1 as a possible D gene (5 bases). Germline V lookup: CDR1 LNHDA, CDR2 SQIVND (reference sequence). This CDR3 spans 13 amino acids. With 5 bases removed from V and 5 bases from J, the gap between germline ends came to 12 bases.

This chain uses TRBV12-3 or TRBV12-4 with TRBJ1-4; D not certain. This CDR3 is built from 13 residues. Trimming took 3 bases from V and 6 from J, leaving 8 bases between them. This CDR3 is CASSLLGDEKLFF. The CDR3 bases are TGTGCCAGCAGTTTGCTGGGAGATGAAAAACTGTTTTTT.